What follows are 14 T cell receptor beta chains derived from one specimen sequenced in a study of blood T cells in healthy people across ages. Next came a second PCR, run for about 6 to 11 cycles, which used a sample-barcoded 5' primer along with a J-beta primer mix. MiXCR, applied by TCRdb to the 5' RACE reads, yields one record per CDR3 protein. In the table there are 550,000 to 800,000 distinct CDR3 sequences, less than 40% of which are singletons. Sequencing input: blood. These receptors all come from a woman over 75 in good health.

This CDR3 reads CASSLDLTYEQYF. CDR3 in DNA: TGCGCCAGCAGCTTGGACCTTACCTACGAGCAGTACTTC. J is TRBJ2-5 and V is TRBV5-1; D gene unclear. The J call could be wrong; TRBJ2-7 is a better fit for the DNA end. The CDR3 totals 13 residues. Germline V gene sequence: CDR1 SGHRS, CDR2 YFSETQ.

This clonotype was picked up many times. The chain couples TRBV5-1 to TRBJ2-3; 8 positions agree with TRBD2. The CDR3 length is 15 residues. Germline CDR1 is SGHRS and CDR2 is YFSETQ. The junction had 7 bases not matched to a gene; V was cut back by 4 bases and J by 3 bases. CDR3 region: CASSLGLAQTDTQYF. The CDR3 DNA sequence: TGCGCCAGCAGCCTCGGACTAGCTCAGACAGATACGCAGTATTTT.

This clonotype was counted ten times or more. The V and J genes are TRBV29-1 and TRBJ2-2, with TRBD1 identical over 9 bases. Trimming took 7 bases from V and 5 from J; bases not matched to a gene: 8. This CDR3 has 14 amino acids. Looked up from germline, CDR1 is SQVTM and CDR2 is ANQGSEA. The CDR3 DNA follows: TGCAGCGCCGGGACAGGGACCGGAACCGGGGAGCTGTTTTTT. This sequence encodes CSAGTGTGTGELFF.

There are a few counts of this clonotype. The genes are TRBV7-9 and TRBJ1-1, with 7 nucleotides matching TRBD1. CDR3 length: 16 amino acids. The ends lost 2 bases at V and 1 base at J; junction bases unmatched: 7. Germline lookup yields CDR1 SEHNR and CDR2 FQNEAQ (reference sequence). The CDR3 nucleotides are TGTGCCAGCAGCTTAATAGGGAGGGGGCGGAACACTGAAGCTTTCTTT. Amino acid sequence: CASSLIGRGRNTEAFF.

This clonotype was observed many times. The chain links TRBV29-1 to TRBJ1-2; D remains unclear. The germline gives CDR1 SQVTM, CDR2 ANQGSEA. The CDR3 totals 14 residues. The germline V and J ends were trimmed by 2 bases and 2 bases, with 12 bases remaining between them. This CDR3 reads CSVENKERNYGYTF. The DNA for the CDR3 is TGCAGCGTTGAAAATAAGGAGAGAAACTATGGCTACACCTTC.

This clonotype was detected only a few times. A much larger clone differs from this one at a single base, so this may be a read error. The gene calls are TRBV5-1 and TRBJ2-2; D may be TRBD2 (5 bases). From germline, CDR1 is SGHRS and CDR2 YFSETQ. With 4 bases removed from V and 6 bases from J, the gap between germline ends came to 13 bases. CDR3 length: 14 amino acids. In DNA, the CDR3 is TGCGCCAGCAGCACACAGAGAGCGGCCGGGGAGCTGTTTTTT. This encodes CASSTQRAAGELFF.

This clonotype was seen many times. This may come from a read error, since a much larger clone is one base off. V and J are TRBV4-2 and TRBJ2-5, with D tentatively TRBD2 (5 bases). Germline V CDR1 and CDR2: LGHNA, YNFKEQ. The CDR3 spans 14 residues. V lost 8 bases and J 11 bases, leaving 24 bases between the germline ends. DNA of the CDR3: TGTGCCAGCTGTGGAGGATTAACCAGCGATGAGCAGTACTTC. Translation gives CASCGGLTSDEQYF.

As regards this clonotype: This sequence may be a read error, since a much larger clone differs from it by one base. The rearrangement joins TRBV20-1 to TRBJ1-4; maybe TRBD1 (6 bases). The CDR3 covers 14 residues. Germline V gives CDR1 DFQATT, CDR2 SNEGSKA (reference sequence). The CDR3 region has the DNA TGCAGTGCTAGCCAGGGGTCTACTAATGGAAAACTGTTTTTT. The encoded protein is CSASQGSTNGKLFF.

This clonotype was detected only a few times. The chain uses TRBV3-1 and TRBJ1-1; 9 positions agree with TRBD1. The CDR3 length is 12 residues. The J segment lost 7 bases and the V segment lost 4 bases, leaving 1 base of the junction unmatched. Looked up from germline, CDR1 is LGHDT and CDR2 is YNNKEL (reference sequence). The DNA of the CDR3 is TGTGCCAGCAGCCGGACAGGGGTTGAAGCTTTCTTT. Translated, it gives CASSRTGVEAFF. The full variable domain, its missing parts supplied by reference TRBV3-1 and TRBJ1-1, is DTAVSQTPKYLVTQMGNDKSIKCEQNLGHDTMYWYKQDSKKFLKIMFSYNNKELIINETVPNRFSPKSPDKAHLNLHINSLELGDSAVYFCASSRTGVEAFFGQGTRLTVV.

This clonotype was counted at least ten times. The rearrangement joins TRBV12-3 or TRBV12-4 to TRBJ2-3, with D perhaps TRBD2 (8 bases). The CDR3 extends over 16 amino acids. V was shortened by 7 bases and J by 1 base, with 18 bases between the two germline ends. CDR3 nucleotides: TGTGCCAGCACGAGGGGGCTAGCGGGTCGCACAGATACGCAGTATTTT. Protein product: CASTRGLAGRTDTQYF.

Many counts were recorded for this clonotype. The chain combines TRBV4-3 with TRBJ2-1, with 11 bases that match TRBD2. The V gene end was trimmed by 3 bases and the J gene end by 12 bases; junction bases not matched to a gene: 10. Germline lookup yields CDR1 LGHNA and CDR2 YSLEER. The CDR3 sequence is 15 residues long. As DNA, the CDR3 is TGCGCCAGCAGCCAGGACGGTAGCGGGGGGGCCGGGCAGTTCTTC. Protein: CASSQDGSGGAGQFF.

Many counts were recorded for this clonotype. This chain connects TRBV28 to TRBJ2-1; 10 bases are a match to TRBD2. Germline-derived CDR1 and CDR2 are MDHEN and SYDVKM. This CDR3 is built from 15 residues. J lost 3 bases, V lost 6 bases, and 5 bases had no gene match. The CDR3 loop is CASRLGLAVYNEQFF. DNA for the CDR3: TGTGCCAGCAGACTAGGACTAGCGGTCTACAATGAGCAGTTCTTC.

The rearrangement links TRBV3-1 to TRBJ2-5, with TRBD2 matching over 7 bases. With V trimmed by 0 bases and J by 7 bases, 20 bases remained unmatched. The CDR3 is made up of 19 amino acids. Germline-derived CDR1 and CDR2 are LGHDT and YNNKEL (reference sequence). This CDR3 is CASSQDPRAAGQTKRTQYF. CDR3 coding DNA: TGTGCCAGCAGCCAAGATCCCCGGGCAGCGGGGCAAACCAAGAGGACCCAGTACTTC.

This clonotype was recorded many times. The rearrangement joins TRBV20-1 to TRBJ1-2, with a weak D call TRBD1 (5 bases). The CDR3 sequence is 17 residues long. The V gene lost 2 bases and the J gene lost 2 bases, with 21 bases spanning the gap. Germline V gene sequence: CDR1 DFQATT, CDR2 SNEGSKA (reference sequence). Written as DNA, the CDR3 is TGCAGTGCTAGACACCGGGACCGGGAACGGGCAAACTATGGCTACACCTTC. Translation: CSARHRDRERANYGYTF.